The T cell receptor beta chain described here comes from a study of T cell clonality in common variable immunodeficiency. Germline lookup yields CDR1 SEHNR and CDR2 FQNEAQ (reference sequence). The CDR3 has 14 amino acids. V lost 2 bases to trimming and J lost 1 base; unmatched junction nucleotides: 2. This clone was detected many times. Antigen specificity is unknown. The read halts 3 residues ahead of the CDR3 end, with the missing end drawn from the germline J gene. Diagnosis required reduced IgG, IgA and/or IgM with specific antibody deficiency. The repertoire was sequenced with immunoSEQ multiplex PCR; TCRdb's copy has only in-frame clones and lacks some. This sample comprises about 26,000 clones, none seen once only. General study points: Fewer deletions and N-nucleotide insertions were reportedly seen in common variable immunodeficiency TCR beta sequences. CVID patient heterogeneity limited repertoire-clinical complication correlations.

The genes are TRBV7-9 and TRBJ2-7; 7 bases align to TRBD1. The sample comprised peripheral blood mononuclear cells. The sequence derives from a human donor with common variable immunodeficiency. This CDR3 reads CASSLIQGSYEQYF. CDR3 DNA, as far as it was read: TGTGCCAGCAGCTTAATACAGGGGTCCTACGAG.